The table lists the clone carrying this TCR beta chain with a count of one. Its antigen is unknown. This sample stems from a study of cytomegalovirus exposure and HLA in healthy donors. Across the whole study: An early data release held 75 million to 100 million unique TCRs from HLA-typed donors.

Germline V lookup: CDR1 MRHNA, CDR2 SNTAGT. The CDR3 contains 15 residues. Trimming took 9 bases from V and 4 from J, leaving 21 bases between them. Study results and caveats: A later analysis by the authors found several of the most significant clusters apparently linked to common viral pathogens.

Nominally healthy donors provided the samples, though records likely missed some immune exposures. With 60 Vbeta and 13 Jbeta primers, the PCR was carried out. Clones were sequenced by immunoSEQ multiplex PCR, and TCRdb holds only the in-frame ones, with some missing. The sample has 110,000 to 150,000 clones, 65% to 85% seen once. The sequence was obtained from a male donor in good health and CMV-seronegative. Sequenced: PBMCs. The V gene is TRBV6-4, the J gene TRBJ1-2; the D gene is possibly TRBD1 (6 bases). This chain's CDR3 is CARNDEQGLLYGYTF. Here the CDR3 DNA reads TGTGCCAGGAATGATGAACAGGGCCTCCTCTATGGCTACACCTTC.